Below are 27 T cell receptor beta chains sequenced from a single sample in a study of cytomegalovirus exposure and HLA in healthy donors. 60 Vbeta and 13 Jbeta primers were used in PCR. Some clones are missing from TCRdb's copy, which holds only in-frame ones; the method was immunoSEQ multiplex PCR. The sample shows 150,000 to 200,000 clones, 75% to 80% of them seen only once. Material: PBMCs. The receptors shown here come from a woman in her 30s in good health and CMV-seropositive.

The rearrangement links TRBV5-1 to TRBJ1-4; 8 nucleotides align to TRBD1. Germline V gives CDR1 SGHRS, CDR2 YFSETQ. This CDR3 comprises 14 residues. After removal of 4 bases from V and 8 bases from J, the junction contained 7 bases not matched to a gene. This CDR3 is CASSTGQGGEKLFF. CDR3 nucleotide sequence: TGCGCCAGCAGCACCGGACAGGGTGGCGAAAAACTGTTTTTT.

A note on this clone: A read error may account for a junction end that differs from germline. The rearrangement joins TRBV9 to TRBJ2-7, with D maybe TRBD1 (5 bases). The CDR3 is made up of 14 amino acids. Germline V CDR1 and CDR2: SGDLS, YYNGEE. CDR3 nucleotide sequence: TGTGCCAGCAGCGTATTCCCAGGGATGTACGCGCAGTACTTC. It codes for CASSVFPGMYAQYF.

This clone showed up just once. V usage is TRBV11-2 and J usage is TRBJ1-4; 8 bases are shared with TRBD1. In germline, CDR1 is SGHAT, CDR2 FQNNGV. CDR3 length: 14 residues. V shed 3 bases and J 8 bases; nucleotides not matched to a gene: 5. CDR3 nucleotide sequence: TGTGCCAGCAGCTTCGACAGGGGTGGCGAAAAACTGTTTTTT. Translated, it gives CASSFDRGGEKLFF.

The rearrangement links TRBV18 to TRBJ2-2; D call uncertain. The CDR3 sequence is 12 residues long. CDR1 is KGHSH and CDR2 is LQKENI in the germline V gene. V lost 5 bases to trimming and J lost 5 bases, with 6 bases between them. CDR3 DNA sequence: TGTGCCAGCTCATTATTTACCGGGGAGCTGTTTTTT. Encoded protein: CASSLFTGELFF.

The V and J genes are TRBV11-1 and TRBJ2-5; the D gene is possibly TRBD2 (6 bases). Germline V lookup: CDR1 SGHAT, CDR2 FQDESV (reference sequence). The CDR3 has 12 amino acids. V gave up 0 bases and J gave up 7 bases, with 6 bases separating them. DNA of the CDR3: TGTGCCAGCAGCTTAGCGCGGGGGACCCAGTACTTC. This gives the protein CASSLARGTQYF.

The rearrangement links TRBV7-6 to TRBJ2-7; a possible D gene is TRBD2 (5 bases). Germline assignment: CDR1 SGHVS and CDR2 FNYEAQ. CDR3 length equals 13 residues. Trimming cost V 5 bases and J 5 bases, with 13 bases left between them. The CDR3 DNA is TGTGCCAGCAGCCAGAGGGTACCCCACGAGCAGTACTTC. Protein product: CASSQRVPHEQYF.

In this sample, this clone turned up a few times. The chain carries TRBV2 and TRBJ1-2; D may be TRBD1 (5 bases). The V end lost 3 bases, the J end lost 3 bases, and 14 bases lay between the germline ends. The germline V gene has CDR1 SNHLY and CDR2 FYNNEI. This CDR3 is built from 15 residues. For the CDR3, the DNA is TGTGCCAGCAGTGAGGAGGGAGGGGCCTACTATGGCTACACCTTC. Protein sequence: CASSEEGGAYYGYTF.

This clone has only a few counts. The V and J genes are TRBV5-1 and TRBJ2-5; D not resolved. Trimming left V 7 bases short and J 3 bases short, with 13 bases between. The germline gives CDR1 SGHRS, CDR2 YFSETQ. This CDR3 spans 13 amino acids. The CDR3 reads CASRPSGEETQYF. In DNA form, the CDR3 reads TGCGCCAGCCGACCCTCCGGAGAAGAGACCCAGTACTTC.

This clone was seen a single time. The CDR3 nucleotides are TGTGCCAGCAGCCCGCGGGTGGACAGCTATGGCTACACCTTC. Its translation is CASSPRVDSYGYTF. The chain is built from TRBV4-2 and TRBJ1-2; tentatively, D is TRBD1 (6 bases). V was pared by 4 bases and J by 4 bases, with 13 bases between. Germline V CDR1 and CDR2: LGHNA, YNFKEQ. The CDR3 loop spans 14 amino acids.

The chain joins TRBV23-1 to TRBJ2-7; D uncertain. TRBV23-1 is sorted into the ORF group, with uncertain function. The V end lost 2 bases, the J end lost 3 bases, and 20 bases lay between the germline ends. The CDR3 extends over 17 amino acids. CDR3 protein: CASSQTPTVTWLYEQYF. CDR3 DNA sequence: TGCGCCAGCAGTCAAACCCCTACAGTGACGTGGCTCTACGAGCAGTACTTC.

The chain has TRBV6-5 and TRBJ2-2; TRBD1 aligns across 9 bases. With 6 bases clipped from V and 6 bases from J, the junction kept 8 bases outside the gene matches. The CDR3 has 15 amino acids. Germline CDR1 is MNHEY and CDR2 is SVGAGI. CDR3 bases: TGTGCCAGCAGCCGGGACAGGGTGGAGGCCGGGGAGCTGTTTTTT. This translates into CASSRDRVEAGELFF.

The genes are TRBV10-3 and TRBJ2-1, with 8 bases lining up with TRBD1. This CDR3 has 14 amino acids. Germline V gene data show CDR1 as ENHRY and CDR2 as SYGVKD. V gave up 5 bases and J gave up 5 bases; unmatched junction bases: 5. CDR3 loop: CAISQGAVDNEQFF. CDR3 in DNA: TGTGCCATCAGTCAGGGGGCGGTGGACAATGAGCAGTTCTTC.

The J gene is TRBJ2-5, the V gene TRBV7-9, with D unresolved. This CDR3 is 12 amino acids long. Trimming took 1 base from V and 5 from J, leaving 5 bases between them. From germline, CDR1 is SEHNR and CDR2 FQNEAQ (reference sequence). The CDR3 reads CASSLGSETQYF. The CDR3, as DNA: TGTGCCAGCAGCTTAGGTTCGGAGACCCAGTACTTC.

The chain carries TRBV11-3 and TRBJ2-2; D is perhaps TRBD2 (5 bases). Germline V lookup: CDR1 SGHNT, CDR2 YENEEA. The CDR3 has 14 amino acids. V gave up 4 bases and J gave up 6 bases, with 12 bases separating them. CDR3: CASSSTGKAGELFF. The CDR3 coding sequence is TGTGCCAGCAGCTCAACGGGGAAGGCCGGGGAGCTGTTTTTT.

The chain joins TRBV29-1 to TRBJ2-1, with D perhaps TRBD2 (6 bases). The V end lost 4 bases, the J end lost 7 bases, and 17 bases lay between the germline ends. Germline values: CDR1 SQVTM, CDR2 ANQGSEA. CDR3 length: 14 amino acids. The CDR3 DNA reads TGCAGCGTTGTACGGGTCACCGGAGGGAATGAGCAGTTCTTC. This translates into CSVVRVTGGNEQFF.

The chain employs TRBV6-5 and TRBJ2-1; D may be TRBD2 (6 bases). V shed 5 bases and J shed 4 bases, with 15 bases lying between them. The CDR3 consists of 15 residues. Germline CDR1 and CDR2: MNHEY and SVGAGI. The CDR3 sequence: CASSNVAAQYNEQFF. CDR3 DNA: TGTGCCAGCAGTAATGTAGCGGCCCAGTACAATGAGCAGTTCTTC.

The rearrangement links TRBV27 to TRBJ2-5, with TRBD2 matching 7 bases. Germline trimming cut 6 bases from V and 1 base from J; bases unmatched to any gene: 11. The CDR3 extends over 16 amino acids. The germline V gene has CDR1 MNHEY and CDR2 SMNVEV (reference sequence). CDR3 sequence: CASSDRLGGTQETQYF. CDR3 nucleotide sequence: TGTGCCAGCAGCGACAGACTGGGGGGGACCCAAGAGACCCAGTACTTC.

The chain carries TRBV7-9 and TRBJ2-1; 7 bases fit TRBD2. The CDR3 runs 13 residues. The junction had 7 bases not matched to a gene; V was cut back by 5 bases and J by 9 bases. Germline lookup yields CDR1 SEHNR and CDR2 FQNEAQ (reference sequence). The CDR3 spells CASSGRTGGEQFF. The DNA of the CDR3 is TGTGCCAGCAGCGGACGGACGGGAGGTGAGCAGTTCTTC.

The CDR3 nucleotides read TGTGCCAGCAGGCCGCCGGGACAGACTGGAAACACCATATATTTT. Translating gives CASRPPGQTGNTIYF. The genes are TRBV28 and TRBJ1-3, with 7 bases fitting TRBD1. Germline V CDR1 and CDR2: MDHEN, SYDVKM. J gave up 2 bases and V 6 bases, and 7 bases lay outside the gene matches. The CDR3 loop spans 15 amino acids. The variable domain in full, with the rest retrieved from reference TRBV28 and TRBJ1-3, is DVKVTQSSRYLVKRTGEKVFLECVQDMDHENMFWYRQDPGLGLRLIYFSYDVKMKEKGDIPEGYSVSREKKERFSLILESASTNQTSMYLCASRPPGQTGNTIYFGEGSWLTVV.

This chain uses TRBV2 with TRBJ2-5, with 12 bases aligning to TRBD2. V shed 6 bases and J 6 bases; nucleotides not matched to a gene: 8. CDR3 length: 15 residues. Germline V gene data show CDR1 as SNHLY and CDR2 as FYNNEI. CDR3: CASRATSGGGQTQYF. CDR3 in DNA: TGTGCCAGCAGGGCGACTAGCGGGGGTGGACAGACCCAGTACTTC.

The chain has TRBV25-1 and TRBJ2-3; 9 bases line up with TRBD2. The CDR3 sequence is 16 residues long. Trimming removed 3 bases from V and 0 bases from J; junction bases left unmatched: 4. Per germline, CDR1 MGHDK and CDR2 SYGVNS. The CDR3 DNA reads as TGTGCCAGCAGTGATCGCCTAGCGGGGAGCACAGATACGCAGTATTTT. This encodes CASSDRLAGSTDTQYF.

V is TRBV9 and J is TRBJ2-5, with TRBD1 matching over 7 bases. The CDR3 length is 15 residues. Germline loops: CDR1 SGDLS, CDR2 YYNGEE. The V segment lost 4 bases and the J segment 1 base; nucleotides outside the gene matches: 7. The CDR3, as DNA: TGTGCCAGCAGCCCTAAGGGACAGACCCAAGAGACCCAGTACTTC. Translating gives CASSPKGQTQETQYF.

The V gene is TRBV6-1, the J gene TRBJ2-7; D is perhaps TRBD1 (5 bases). Trimming removed 6 bases at V and 6 bases at J, with 15 bases between. This CDR3 has 13 residues. Germline lookup yields CDR1 MNHNS and CDR2 SASEGT. This CDR3 reads CASRETGPTEQYF. The DNA of the CDR3 is TGTGCCAGCAGGGAAACAGGTCCCACCGAGCAGTACTTC.

This rearrangement joins TRBV20-1 to TRBJ2-1; a possible D gene is TRBD1 (6 bases). V lost 2 bases, J lost 10 bases, and 9 bases lay in between. The germline CDR1 and CDR2 sequences are DFQATT and SNEGSKA (reference sequence). The CDR3 consists of 11 residues. CDR3 region: CSARTGTEQFF. The CDR3 coding sequence is TGCAGTGCTAGAACGGGGACAGAGCAGTTCTTC.

In this sample, this clone turned up once. The genes are TRBV7-3 and TRBJ1-1; 9 nucleotides match TRBD1. This CDR3 is 14 amino acids long. The V and J ends lost 5 bases and 4 bases, in that order; junction bases with no gene match: 5. Germline V CDR1 and CDR2: SGHTA, FQGTGA. CDR3 region: CASSPDRGGTEAFF. The CDR3 DNA is TGTGCCAGCAGCCCGGACAGGGGAGGCACTGAAGCTTTCTTT. The variable domain in full, with the rest retrieved from reference TRBV7-3 and TRBJ1-1, is GAGVSQTPSNKVTEKGKYVELRCDPISGHTALYWYRQSLGQGPEFLIYFQGTGAADDSGLPNDRFFAVRPEGSVSTLKIQRTERGDSAVYLCASSPDRGGTEAFFGQGTRLTVV.

V and J are TRBV5-1 and TRBJ2-1; 10 bases are a match to TRBD1. The CDR3 length is 15 residues. Germline CDR1 and CDR2: SGHRS and YFSETQ. J gave up 8 bases and V 0 bases, and 5 bases lay outside the gene matches. CDR3 region: CASSLEGTGDHEQFF. Written as DNA, the CDR3 is TGCGCCAGCAGCTTGGAGGGGACAGGGGACCATGAGCAGTTCTTC.

The chain recombines TRBV18 with TRBJ2-7, with TRBD2 matching 11 bases. The CDR3 totals 16 residues. The germline CDR1 and CDR2 sequences are KGHSH and LQKENI. Trimming took 3 bases from V and 3 from J; bases not matched to a gene: 7. DNA for the CDR3: TGTGCCAGCTCACCCCTGACTAGCGGGAAGGTCTACGAGCAGTACTTC. Translated: CASSPLTSGKVYEQYF.